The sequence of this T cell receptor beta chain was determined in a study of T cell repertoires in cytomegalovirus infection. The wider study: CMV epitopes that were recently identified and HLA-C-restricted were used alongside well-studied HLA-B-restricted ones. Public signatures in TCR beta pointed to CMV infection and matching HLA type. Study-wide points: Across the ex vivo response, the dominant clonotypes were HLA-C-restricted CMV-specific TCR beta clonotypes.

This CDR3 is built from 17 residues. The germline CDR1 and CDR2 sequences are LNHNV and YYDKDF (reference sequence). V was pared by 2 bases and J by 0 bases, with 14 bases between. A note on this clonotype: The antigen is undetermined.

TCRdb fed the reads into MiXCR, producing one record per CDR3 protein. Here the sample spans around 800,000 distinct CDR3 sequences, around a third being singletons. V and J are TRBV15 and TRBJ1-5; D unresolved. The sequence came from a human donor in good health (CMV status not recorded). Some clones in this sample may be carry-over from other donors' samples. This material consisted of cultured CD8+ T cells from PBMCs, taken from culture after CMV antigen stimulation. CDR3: CATSRPPRVNSNQPQHF. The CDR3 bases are TGTGCCACCAGCAGACCTCCCCGAGTGAATAGCAATCAGCCCCAGCATTTT.